This T cell receptor (beta chain) was identified in a study of T cells generated in artificial thymic organoids listed by TCRdb under 2017. Study-level background: In some experiments, thymic T cells were further FACS-purified to deplete CD4 immature single positive or double positive precursors. The study compared the TCR alpha and beta CDR3 repertoires of CD8 single positive T cells derived from in vitro artificial thymic organoids against those of naive CD8 T cells from thymus and peripheral blood. Displayed repertoire sequencing data were described as representative of three independent experiments.

TCRalpha and TCRbeta libraries were amplified separately by semi-nested PCR with Advantage 2 and reverse primers in the TRAC or TRBC constant regions. The amount of total RNA going into first-strand cDNA synthesis ranged between roughly 3 and 550 ng. TCR cDNA libraries were generated by 5'-RACE using the SMARTer PCR cDNA Synthesis kit, with a poly-dT primer for first-strand synthesis. Sample-specific 5-nucleotide barcodes were carried by the semi-nested constant-region reverse primers, and the resulting products were cleaned using the Zymo DNA Clean and Concentrator-5 kit. Up to ten barcoded samples were pooled, ligated to Illumina adaptors and sequenced as 2 x 150 bp paired-end reads on an Illumina MiSeq. On the authors' methods: After demultiplexing, reads were aligned using BLAT against a custom library built from IMGT containing every combination of human TRAV, TRAJ, TRBV, TRBD and TRBJ. The best BLAT hits were picked using pslCDnaFilter (-maxAligns=1, -ignoreIntrons), and custom Perl scripts were used to calculate clonotype frequencies. The public reads were reprocessed in TCRdb via fastp at Q25 and MiXCR, keeping in-frame beta chains. Each record represents a unique CDR3 protein, reported with the most common genes and DNA among its rows. TCRdb's processing, not the study's, gives the V and J calls here. The sample contains about 2,500 distinct CDR3 sequences, approximately 10% of them found a single time. 2.8% of the sample comes from the top ten.

Compared with the rest of its sample, this clonotype is medium-sized (0.01 to 0.1%). What this receptor recognizes is not known. It has no much larger one-base neighbor in the sample; base qualities were not kept. The trim is 0 bases for V and 0 bases for J, with a gap of 12 bases between the germline ends. The CDR3 numbers 16 residues from cysteine through phenylalanine. The DNA shown is the 48-base CDR3, in frame from base 1. CDR1 is given as MGHRA and CDR2 as YSYEKL, both from the germline V gene. Primary CD8+ T cells were enriched with magnetic beads using the Miltenyi CD8+ T cell Isolation Kit. Organoid and thymic CD3+TCRalphabeta+CD8 single positive T cells were FACS sorted before RNA extraction. For each sample, total RNA was purified from approximately 40,000 to 200,000 sorted cells using the RNeasy Micro kit, and RNA quality was assessed on an Agilent RNA 6000 Nano chip. Thymic fragments were dissected, disrupted by pipetting and filtered through a 70 um strainer so that thymocytes were released.

Study-level results and caveats: CD8 single positive T cells derived from organoids showed physiological TCR clonotype diversity comparable to the diversity seen in thymic and blood naive CD8 T cells.

This TCR was recovered from a human donor who gave cord blood stem cells for thymic organoid culture, a cardiac surgery patient who gave postnatal thymus, or a blood donor (not recorded which). The chain couples TRBV4-1 to TRBJ2-7, with a tentative D gene TRBD2 over 6 matching bases. Sample: naive CD8+ T cells from the thymus. The sample's cell subset or site, from its label and the paper: CD3+TCRalphabeta+CD8SP T cells; for blood, CD45RO-CCR7+ naive CD8+ T cells. CDR3 reads: CASSQEGGGASYEQYF. The DNA sequence is as follows: TGCGCCAGCAGCCAAGAAGGCGGCGGGGCCTCCTACGAGCAGTACTTC.